The 28 T cell receptor beta chains reported below all come from one sample, sequenced in a study of T cell responses to AZD1222 COVID-19 vaccine. Libraries were prepared by immunoSEQ multiplex PCR; TCRdb keeps only in-frame clonotypes and omits some of them. The data show 97,000 or so clones, about 89% seen once. The input for sequencing was peripheral blood, taken 28 days after the second AZD1222 dose. The receptors stem from an adult who received the AZD1222 COVID-19 vaccine.

The chain uses TRBV11-2 and TRBJ2-7; D is uncertain. Trimming shortened V by 1 base and J by 3 bases, and 13 bases separated the two germline ends. The CDR3 is 15 residues long. Per germline, CDR1 SGHAT and CDR2 FQNNGV. The CDR3 spells CASSLGPGIGYEQYF. For the CDR3, the DNA is TGTGCCAGCAGCTTAGGTCCCGGTATTGGCTACGAGCAGTACTTC.

The rearrangement uses TRBV5-1 and TRBJ2-3; D might be TRBD1 (6 bases). V lost 7 bases and J lost 0, with 15 bases in between. This CDR3 region has 15 residues. Germline V gene sequence: CDR1 SGHRS, CDR2 YFSETQ. The CDR3 spells CASRTGTTSTDTQYF. CDR3 coding DNA: TGCGCCAGCCGCACCGGGACAACTAGCACAGATACGCAGTATTTT.

The chain is built from TRBV28 and TRBJ2-1; TRBD2 agrees at 8 bases. CDR3 length: 16 residues. The V segment lost 2 bases and the J segment 2 bases; nucleotides outside the gene matches: 5. CDR1 and CDR2 (germline): MDHEN, SYDVKM. CDR3 sequence reads: CASSLGSGITYNEQFF. The DNA of the CDR3 is TGTGCCAGCAGTTTAGGTAGCGGGATCACCTACAATGAGCAGTTCTTC.

The rearrangement joins TRBV5-4 to TRBJ1-1; weak D call: TRBD1 (5 bases). The CDR3 covers 14 residues. V was trimmed by 1 base and J by 0 bases, leaving 7 bases between them. Germline V lookup: CDR1 SGHNT, CDR2 YYREEE (reference sequence). As DNA, the CDR3 is TGTGCCAGCAGCTTGCAGGGCGTGAACACTGAAGCTTTCTTT. This sequence encodes CASSLQGVNTEAFF.

This chain connects TRBV7-8 to TRBJ1-2; a possible D gene is TRBD1 (5 bases). The V gene's germline CDR1 is SGHVS and CDR2 FQNEAQ. V lost 0 bases and J 0 bases, leaving 11 bases between the germline ends. There are 16 residues in the CDR3. CDR3 amino acids: CASSLARSRANYGYTF. In DNA form, the CDR3 reads TGTGCCAGCAGCTTAGCGCGGAGCAGGGCTAACTATGGCTACACCTTC.

The chain uses TRBV25-1 and TRBJ1-1; no clear D gene. CDR1 MGHDK and CDR2 SYGVNS come from the germline V gene. The CDR3 extends over 14 amino acids. V was pared by 6 bases and J by 3 bases, with 14 bases between. CDR3 loop: CASSWNDRDTEAFF. The CDR3 DNA sequence: TGTGCCAGCAGCTGGAACGATCGAGACACTGAAGCTTTCTTT.

This clone appeared once. The CDR3 loop is CATTPSAADYNEQFF. CDR3 bases: TGTGCCACCACCCCGAGTGCGGCCGATTACAATGAGCAGTTCTTC. V and J are TRBV15 and TRBJ2-1; D is ambiguous. Germline CDR1 is LNHNV and CDR2 is YYDKDF (reference sequence). The CDR3 length is 15 residues. The V end lost 7 bases, the J end lost 4 bases, and 17 bases lay between the germline ends.

The rearrangement joins TRBV6-5 to TRBJ1-2, with a weak D call TRBD1 (5 bases). The V end lost 2 bases, the J end lost 8 bases, and 15 bases lay between the germline ends. The CDR3 is made up of 14 amino acids. The germline gives CDR1 MNHEY, CDR2 SVGAGI. Written as DNA, the CDR3 is TGTGCCAGCAGTTACGCCGGGACGTTGGGCGGCTACACCTTC. This encodes CASSYAGTLGGYTF.

This clone occurred once. The J gene is TRBJ1-3, the V gene TRBV4-1, with D possibly TRBD1 on 5 matching bases. Deletions cut 1 base from V and 0 bases from J, with 13 bases between. This CDR3 is 17 amino acids long. Germline CDR1 and CDR2: MGHRA and YSYEKL. CDR3: CASSQAGRQFSGNTIYF. CDR3 in DNA: TGCGCCAGCAGCCAAGCGGGGCGACAGTTCTCTGGAAACACCATATATTTT.

The chain uses TRBV7-9 and TRBJ2-1, with a possible D match to TRBD2 (6 bases). Per the germline V gene, CDR1 is SEHNR and CDR2 is FQNEAQ (reference sequence). The CDR3 covers 15 residues. V lost 6 bases to trimming and J lost 0 bases, with 12 bases between them. CDR3 DNA sequence: TGTGCCAGCAGGTTTGGGGGAGGCTCCTACAATGAGCAGTTCTTC. Translation: CASRFGGGSYNEQFF.

A few counts support this clone. This CDR3 is also generated by other DNA sequences in the sample. The CDR3 sequence is CASSSLAVNTGELFF. Written as DNA, the CDR3 is TGTGCCAGCAGCTCCTTAGCGGTTAACACCGGGGAGCTGTTTTTT. V gene TRBV7-9 combines with J gene TRBJ2-2, with D tentatively TRBD2 (6 bases). The CDR3 has 15 amino acids. V lost 4 bases, J lost 2 bases, and 11 bases lay in between. Per the germline V gene, CDR1 is SEHNR and CDR2 is FQNEAQ (reference sequence).

As DNA, the CDR3 is TGTGCCAGCAGTCTGTCGACAGGGGGCGATGAGCAGTTCTTC. It encodes CASSLSTGGDEQFF. This chain joins TRBV28 and TRBJ2-1, with 10 bases aligning to TRBD1. The CDR3 has 14 residues. Per the germline V gene, CDR1 is MDHEN and CDR2 is SYDVKM. V lost 5 bases and J lost 8; bases outside the gene matches: 6.

The chain is built from TRBV7-2 and TRBJ1-6; D gene uncertain. The CDR3 spans 18 residues. The V gene's germline CDR1 is SGHTA and CDR2 FQGNSA. The V gene lost 3 bases and the J gene lost 7 bases, with 22 bases spanning the gap. CDR3 coding DNA: TGTGCCAGCAGCTTCTTAATGACCGCCGGTACAGTCAATTCACCCCTCCACTTT. Its protein product is CASSFLMTAGTVNSPLHF.

This chain uses TRBV11-3 with TRBJ2-7; no reliable D call. Germline assignment: CDR1 SGHNT and CDR2 YENEEA. Trimming pared 3 bases from V and 0 bases from J, leaving 6 bases between. CDR3 size: 13 residues. CDR3 nucleotide sequence: TGTGCCAGCAGCTTTTCTAGCTCCTACGAGCAGTACTTC. Translated: CASSFSSSYEQYF.

V gene TRBV24-1 combines with J gene TRBJ2-2, with D possibly TRBD1 on 5 matching bases. The germline CDR1 and CDR2 sequences are KGHDR and SFDVKD. Trimming removed 6 bases at V and 0 bases at J, with 7 bases between. The length of the CDR3 is 14 residues. The chain's CDR3 is CATSRQTNTGELFF. The CDR3 coding sequence is TGTGCCACCAGTCGACAGACGAACACCGGGGAGCTGTTTTTT.

This clone was counted a few times. The chain couples TRBV2 to TRBJ1-2; the D is unclear. V was pared by 6 bases and J by 0 bases, with 17 bases between. This CDR3 spans 16 amino acids. Per the germline V gene, CDR1 is SNHLY and CDR2 is FYNNEI. This CDR3 reads CASSQTPIGANYGYTF. The CDR3 bases are TGTGCCAGCAGCCAAACCCCGATTGGGGCTAACTATGGCTACACCTTC.

The chain combines TRBV3-1 (or the pseudogene TRBV3-2) with TRBJ2-3, with D hard to call. The CDR3 totals 14 residues. Between the trimmed V and J ends, which lost 4 bases and 4 bases, there was a span of 12 bases. Germline V gene data show CDR1 as LGHDT and CDR2 as YNNKEL (reference sequence). The CDR3 region has the DNA TGTGCCAGCAGCCCCACCCAAGTGGCAGATACGCAGTATTTT. Translated: CASSPTQVADTQYF.

The chain has TRBV5-4 and TRBJ2-5; perhaps TRBD2 as D (5 bases). The CDR3 is 16 residues long. Per the germline V gene, CDR1 is SGHNT and CDR2 is YYREEE (reference sequence). V shed 1 base and J shed 4 bases, with 17 bases lying between them. The CDR3 here is CASSLNPRMRAETQYF. The CDR3 DNA follows: TGTGCCAGCAGCTTGAATCCGAGGATGAGGGCAGAGACCCAGTACTTC.

The chain carries TRBV29-1 and TRBJ1-1; perhaps TRBD1 as D (5 bases). With 7 bases removed from V and 7 bases from J, the gap between germline ends came to 16 bases. Germline V lookup: CDR1 SQVTM, CDR2 ANQGSEA. CDR3 length equals 12 residues. The DNA of the CDR3 is TGCAGCGCCTCCCCGGGACGCGGTGAAGCTTTCTTT. It specifies CSASPGRGEAFF.

Turning to this clone: One end of the junction is discordant with germline, which a read error may explain. V usage is TRBV7-7 and J usage is TRBJ2-5; 10 bases are shared with TRBD2. The CDR3 length is 16 residues. CDR1 SSHAT and CDR2 FNYEAQ come from the germline V gene (reference sequence). The CDR3 DNA reads TGTGCTAGCAGCCCGACGGGAAGCGGGAGGGGAGAGACCCAGTACTTC. The encoded protein is CASSPTGSGRGETQYF.

The chain recombines TRBV24-1 with TRBJ2-1; the match to TRBD2 covers 11 bases. Trimming cost V 7 bases and J 5 bases; bases outside gene matches: 6. The CDR3 totals 15 residues. Germline values: CDR1 KGHDR, CDR2 SFDVKD. The CDR3 sequence: CATRRTSGPDNEQFF. The DNA of the CDR3 is TGTGCCACCAGGCGGACTAGCGGGCCAGACAATGAGCAGTTCTTC.

The chain carries TRBV29-1 and TRBJ1-1, with 7 bases fitting TRBD1. Losses at the gene ends were 8 bases for V and 4 bases for J; bases not matched to a gene: 10. The CDR3 is 13 amino acids. The germline V gene has CDR1 SQVTM and CDR2 ANQGSEA. Here the CDR3 reads CSSQGGGTTEAFF. The CDR3 nucleotides read TGCAGCTCCCAGGGGGGGGGAACCACTGAAGCTTTCTTT.

This chain links TRBV5-1 with TRBJ2-7; D possibly matches TRBD1 or TRBD2 (5 bases each). Per germline, CDR1 SGHRS and CDR2 YFSETQ. Trimming pared 0 bases from V and 1 base from J, leaving 11 bases between. The CDR3 totals 15 residues. CDR3 amino acids: CASSLGDLGSYEQYF. CDR3 bases: TGCGCCAGCAGCTTGGGGGACCTAGGGTCCTACGAGCAGTACTTC. Filled out from reference TRBV5-1 and TRBJ2-7, the complete variable domain reads KAGVTQTPRYLIKTRGQQVTLSCSPISGHRSVSWYQQTPGQGLQFLFEYFSETQRNKGNFPGRFSGRQFSNSRSEMNVSTLELGDSALYLCASSLGDLGSYEQYFGPGTRLTVT.

This chain connects TRBV4-3 to TRBJ2-1; TRBD2 matches 13 bases. Looked up from germline, CDR1 is LGHNA and CDR2 is YSLEER. J lost 0 bases, V lost 4 bases, and 3 bases had no gene match. This CDR3 spans 17 amino acids. CDR3 coding DNA: TGCGCCAGCAGCCCCGGGACTAGCGGGGACTCCTACAATGAGCAGTTCTTC. This translates into CASSPGTSGDSYNEQFF.

This clone was recorded once. The chain uses TRBV6-5 and TRBJ2-7; 10 bases fit TRBD1. Per germline, CDR1 MNHEY and CDR2 SVGAGI. V lost 7 bases to trimming and J lost 0 bases; unmatched junction nucleotides: 3. This CDR3 is 14 amino acids long. CDR3 sequence: CASTRTGGSYEQYF. The CDR3 DNA reads TGTGCCAGCACCCGGACAGGGGGCTCCTACGAGCAGTACTTC.

This chain joins TRBV25-1 and TRBJ2-3; D is unclear. V lost 3 bases, J lost 7 bases, and 11 bases lay in between. The CDR3 contains 13 residues. Germline CDR1 and CDR2: MGHDK and SYGVNS. CDR3 nucleotide sequence: TGTGCCAGCAGTGAGCCGGGTCAGCATACGCAGTATTTT. Its protein product is CASSEPGQHTQYF.

The rearrangement uses TRBV27 and TRBJ2-7; 10 nucleotides line up with TRBD2. CDR1 MNHEY and CDR2 SMNVEV come from the germline V gene (reference sequence). The CDR3 is made up of 17 amino acids. V lost 3 bases to trimming and J lost 7 bases; unmatched junction nucleotides: 15. CDR3: CASSFASGLARPLEQYF. CDR3 DNA sequence: TGTGCCAGCAGTTTCGCGTCGGGACTAGCGAGGCCCCTGGAGCAGTACTTC.

CDR3 protein: CASSPLAGAGELFF. CDR3 nucleotide sequence: TGCGCCAGCAGCCCCCTTGCGGGGGCCGGGGAGCTGTTTTTT. The chain joins TRBV5-1 to TRBJ2-2, with 7 bases aligning to TRBD2. V trimming: 4 bases; J trimming: 6 bases; junction bases outside the gene matches: 6. This CDR3 is 14 amino acids long. Germline lookup yields CDR1 SGHRS and CDR2 YFSETQ.